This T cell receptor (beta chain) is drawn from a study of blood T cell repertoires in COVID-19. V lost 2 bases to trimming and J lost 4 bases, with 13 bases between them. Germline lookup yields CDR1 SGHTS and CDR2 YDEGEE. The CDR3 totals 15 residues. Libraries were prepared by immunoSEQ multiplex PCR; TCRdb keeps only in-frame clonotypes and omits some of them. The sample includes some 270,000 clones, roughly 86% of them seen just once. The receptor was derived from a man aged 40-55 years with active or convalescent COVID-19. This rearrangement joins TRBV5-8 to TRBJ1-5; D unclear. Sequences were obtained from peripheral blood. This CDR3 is CASSFPELENQPQHF. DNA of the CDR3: TGTGCCAGCAGCTTCCCTGAGCTTGAAAATCAGCCCCAGCATTTT.